This TCR beta chain was captured in a study of blood T cell repertoires in COVID-19. The V gene end was trimmed by 6 bases and the J gene end by 5 bases; junction bases not matched to a gene: 8. The V gene's germline CDR1 is MNHEY and CDR2 SVGAGI. There are 14 residues in the CDR3. Measured with immunoSEQ multiplex PCR; TCRdb has only the in-frame clones, and not every one. The sample includes around 450,000 clones, nearly 90% of them seen just once. Participants came from some 23 US areas, aged roughly 18 to 89 years. This clonotype was obtained from a woman aged 18-35 years with acute COVID-19. Sequences were obtained from PBMCs or T cells enriched from blood (not recorded which). The V gene is TRBV6-5, the J gene TRBJ2-3; 7 nucleotides align to TRBD2. This CDR3 reads CASSRLASGDTQYF. In DNA, the CDR3 is TGTGCCAGCAGCCGTTTGGCTAGCGGAGATACGCAGTATTTT.